This passage covers 32 T cell receptor beta chains from one sample sequenced in a study of T cell responses to AZD1222 COVID-19 vaccine. Data came from immunoSEQ multiplex PCR; TCRdb stores just in-frame clones and leaves some out. The repertoire holds tens of thousands of clones, with 75% to 90% as singletons. Sequencing was performed on peripheral blood, taken 28 days after the second AZD1222 dose. The source of these receptors is an adult who received the AZD1222 COVID-19 vaccine.

The chain combines TRBV6-5 with TRBJ2-6; D gene uncertain. V dropped 0 bases and J dropped 3 bases, with 0 bases sitting between them. The CDR3 runs to 13 residues. Germline V lookup: CDR1 MNHEY, CDR2 SVGAGI. CDR3 loop: CASSYSGANVLTF. As DNA, the CDR3 is TGTGCCAGCAGTTACTCTGGGGCCAACGTCCTGACTTTC.

V gene TRBV28 combines with J gene TRBJ1-6; D is perhaps TRBD1 (6 bases). CDR1 and CDR2 from the germline V gene are MDHEN and SYDVKM. Trimming shortened V by 5 bases and J by 10 bases, and 18 bases separated the two germline ends. CDR3 length: 15 amino acids. CDR3 DNA: TGTGCCAGCAGTCCCTTTGCGGGGGGCCAATCACCCCTCCACTTT. Its translation is CASSPFAGGQSPLHF.

V usage is TRBV1 and J usage is TRBJ1-5. TRBV1 has pseudogene status. The CDR3 contains 15 residues. CDR3 sequence: CTSSQVLEGPGPQHF. In nucleotides, the CDR3 is TGCACCAGCAGCCAAGTCCTAGAGGGCCCCGGGCCCCAGCATTTT.

In this sample, this clone turned up once. The chain employs TRBV6-1 and TRBJ1-5, with D maybe TRBD1 (5 bases). This CDR3 is built from 14 residues. Germline lookup yields CDR1 MNHNS and CDR2 SASEGT. The V end was cut by 3 bases, the J end by 1 base, with 7 bases between. In DNA, the CDR3 is TGTGCCAGCAGTGACAGGGCCAGCAATCAGCCCCAGCATTTT. Translated, it gives CASSDRASNQPQHF.

The rearrangement joins TRBV18 to TRBJ2-3; tentatively, D is TRBD2 (6 bases). V was trimmed by 2 bases and J by 7 bases, leaving 22 bases between them. The CDR3 has 17 amino acids. Germline V CDR1 and CDR2: KGHSH, LQKENI. As DNA, the CDR3 is TGTGCCAGCTCACCAGGGTTTGGTAGCGGACGGGGAAATACGCAGTATTTT. Amino acid sequence: CASSPGFGSGRGNTQYF.

The chain recombines TRBV7-9 with TRBJ1-4, with 9 bases aligning to TRBD1. This CDR3 comprises 14 residues. The trim removed 3 bases at V and 8 bases at J, leaving 4 bases unmatched. The V gene's germline CDR1 is SEHNR and CDR2 FQNEAQ (reference sequence). The CDR3: CASSFGTGWEKLFF. DNA of the CDR3: TGTGCCAGCAGCTTTGGGACAGGGTGGGAAAAACTGTTTTTT.

The V and J genes are TRBV7-8 and TRBJ2-7, with D unresolved. Germline CDR1 and CDR2: SGHVS and FQNEAQ. This CDR3 has 13 residues. Trimming removed 0 bases from V and 3 bases from J, with 6 bases in between. CDR3: CASSLAFNYEQYV. The CDR3 nucleotides read TGTGCCAGCAGCTTAGCCTTTAACTACGAGCAGTACGTC.

This chain joins TRBV5-1 and TRBJ2-2; maybe TRBD1 (6 bases). The germline V and J ends were trimmed by 3 bases and 3 bases, with 9 bases remaining between them. The V gene's germline CDR1 is SGHRS and CDR2 YFSETQ. This CDR3 has 14 amino acids. The CDR3 DNA reads as TGCGCCAGCAGCTCAGGGGTGGACACCGGGGAGCTGTTTTTT. Residues: CASSSGVDTGELFF.

J is TRBJ1-2 and V is TRBV9; D is possibly TRBD1 (6 bases). The CDR3 covers 13 residues. Germline V CDR1 and CDR2: SGDLS, YYNGEE. Trimming removed 2 bases from V and 4 bases from J, with 9 bases in between. The CDR3 DNA follows: TGTGCCAGCAGCGTGGACAGCTTCTATGGCTACACCTTC. Its translation: CASSVDSFYGYTF.

The chain recombines TRBV6-5 with TRBJ1-2; D uncertain. Germline values: CDR1 MNHEY, CDR2 SVGAGI. The V end was cut by 2 bases, the J end by 8 bases, with 12 bases between. This CDR3 contains 13 residues. The CDR3 region has the DNA TGTGCCAGCAGTTACGGAATGGGGTTAGGCTACACCTTC. This sequence encodes CASSYGMGLGYTF.

V and J are TRBV6-1 and TRBJ2-7; D is unresolved. Trimming took 0 bases from V and 4 from J, leaving 10 bases between them. Germline V CDR1 and CDR2: MNHNS, SASEGT. This CDR3 has 14 amino acids. The CDR3, as DNA: TGTGCCAGCAGTGAAGCGCTTTCCGAATACGAGCAGTACGTC. Translation: CASSEALSEYEQYV.

The CDR3 DNA reads TGTGCCAGCAGTTTAACAGGGGCCGAAAAACTGTTTTTT. It is translated as CASSLTGAEKLFF. The chain has TRBV28 and TRBJ1-4; TRBD1 aligns across 7 bases. The junction had 2 bases not matched to a gene; V was cut back by 2 bases and J by 8 bases. The germline V gene has CDR1 MDHEN and CDR2 SYDVKM. This CDR3 region has 13 residues.

This clone was counted only a few times. This chain joins TRBV9 and TRBJ1-1, with D possibly TRBD1 on 6 matching bases. The V gene lost 0 bases and the J gene lost 1 base, with 13 bases spanning the gap. CDR1 and CDR2 (germline): SGDLS, YYNGEE. The CDR3 covers 16 residues. The CDR3 sequence: CASSVGNRVQNTEAFF. CDR3 in DNA: TGTGCCAGCAGCGTAGGGAACAGGGTTCAGAACACTGAAGCTTTCTTT.

A few counts support this clone. The chain couples TRBV6-5 to TRBJ1-2; 7 bases are a match to TRBD1. V was pared by 2 bases and J by 4 bases, with 7 bases of the junction left unmatched. Germline CDR1 MNHEY, CDR2 SVGAGI. CDR3 size: 15 residues. The CDR3 DNA is TGTGCCAGCAGTTACCAGAGGACAGGCCGCTATGGCTACACCTTC. Protein: CASSYQRTGRYGYTF.

The chain uses TRBV2 and TRBJ2-1; D unresolved. Germline CDR1 is SNHLY and CDR2 is FYNNEI. Trimming pared 5 bases from V and 5 bases from J, leaving 7 bases between. The CDR3 contains 12 residues. The CDR3: CASSYGNNEQFF. The CDR3 nucleotides read TGTGCCAGCAGTTACGGAAACAATGAGCAGTTCTTC.

This clone has a handful of counts. The rearrangement uses TRBV19 and TRBJ1-6; D is unclear. V lost 6 bases and J 8 bases, leaving 8 bases between the germline ends. Germline CDR1 LNHDA, CDR2 SQIVND (reference sequence). This CDR3 has 12 residues. The CDR3 reads CASSTLDSPLHF. The CDR3 nucleotides read TGTGCCAGTAGCACCCTGGATTCACCCCTCCACTTT.

The chain uses TRBV2 and TRBJ1-5; no definite D call. Trimming took 6 bases from V and 3 from J, leaving 12 bases between them. In germline, CDR1 is SNHLY, CDR2 FYNNEI. The CDR3 runs 14 residues. The chain's CDR3 is CASSIMGTNQPQHF. CDR3 DNA: TGTGCCAGCAGCATCATGGGCACCAATCAGCCCCAGCATTTT. Looking up the rest from reference TRBV2 and TRBJ1-5 gives the full variable domain: EPEVTQTPSHQVTQMGQEVILRCVPISNHLYFYWYRQILGQKVEFLVSFYNNEISEKSEIFDDQFSVERPDGSNFTLKIRSTKLEDSAMYFCASSIMGTNQPQHFGDGTRLSIL.

V usage is TRBV5-1 and J usage is TRBJ2-2; 10 positions match TRBD2. This CDR3 spans 19 amino acids. V lost 0 bases to trimming and J lost 4 bases; unmatched junction nucleotides: 12. Germline assignment: CDR1 SGHRS and CDR2 YFSETQ. DNA of the CDR3: TGCGCCAGCAGCTTGGTTGGGACTAGCGTCCAGAGAGGCACCGGGGAGCTGTTTTTT. Its translation is CASSLVGTSVQRGTGELFF.

The chain has TRBV4-1 and TRBJ1-1; tentative D call: TRBD1 (5 bases). The CDR3 runs to 14 residues. With 3 bases removed from V and 3 bases from J, the gap between germline ends came to 11 bases. Germline CDR1 and CDR2: MGHRA and YSYEKL. The CDR3 DNA is TGCGCCAGCAGCCAGGGACCTTGGGACACTGAAGCTTTCTTT. Its translation is CASSQGPWDTEAFF.

V and J are TRBV10-3 and TRBJ1-4; D remains unclear. Germline V gene sequence: CDR1 ENHRY, CDR2 SYGVKD. The CDR3 has 15 amino acids. V lost 3 bases and J lost 6, with 14 bases in between. CDR3 sequence reads: CAISEGPLNHEKLFF. CDR3 DNA sequence: TGTGCCATCAGTGAAGGACCGCTCAATCATGAAAAACTGTTTTTT.

The V and J genes are TRBV2 and TRBJ1-5; D is ambiguous. Trimming cost V 3 bases and J 0 bases, with 9 bases left between them. This CDR3 has 15 amino acids. Germline V gene data show CDR1 as SNHLY and CDR2 as FYNNEI. DNA of the CDR3: TGTGCCAGCAGTGAGGTTGGGAATAGCAATCAGCCCCAGCATTTT. Amino acids: CASSEVGNSNQPQHF.

The chain couples TRBV5-4 to TRBJ2-1; D uncertain. In germline, CDR1 is SGHNT, CDR2 YYREEE (reference sequence). With 0 bases removed from V and 8 bases from J, the gap between germline ends came to 6 bases. The CDR3 sequence is 12 residues long. CDR3 nucleotides: TGTGCCAGCAGCTTGGGAGTGGATGAGCAGTTCTTC. It yields the protein CASSLGVDEQFF.

The V gene is TRBV29-1, the J gene TRBJ2-5, with D possibly TRBD1 on 5 matching bases. Germline CDR1 is SQVTM and CDR2 is ANQGSEA. The V end was cut by 6 bases, the J end by 5 bases, with 19 bases between. The CDR3 runs 14 residues. For the CDR3, the DNA is TGCAGCGTCGCCGAATGGGAAGCAGGGGAGACCCAGTACTTC. It translates to CSVAEWEAGETQYF.

V and J are TRBV6-7 and TRBJ1-2; the match to TRBD1 covers 9 bases. TRBV6-7 is treated as an ORF (open reading frame) with a function not yet certain. The CDR3 spans 17 residues. V dropped 2 bases and J dropped 4; count of bases not matched to a gene: 11. CDR3 DNA: TGTGCCAGCAGTTACCCCGCACGGACAGGGGCCCTCTATGGCTACACCTTC. This sequence encodes CASSYPARTGALYGYTF.

The chain joins TRBV12-5 to TRBJ1-4; D is perhaps TRBD1 (6 bases). V was clipped by 6 bases and J by 4 bases, with 12 bases between them. The CDR3 totals 14 residues. Per germline, CDR1 LGHNT and CDR2 FRNRAP. The CDR3 DNA follows: TGTGCTAGTGGCTTAGGGGGTAATAATGAAAAACTGTTTTTT. Its translation is CASGLGGNNEKLFF.

This rearrangement joins TRBV5-1 to TRBJ1-3, with D perhaps matching TRBD1 (6 bases). The length of the CDR3 is 14 residues. Germline V gene data show CDR1 as SGHRS and CDR2 as YFSETQ. V was shortened by 1 base and J by 4 bases, with 9 bases between the two germline ends. CDR3 in DNA: TGCGCCAGCAGCTTGACAGGGAGGGGAAACACCATATATTTT. Residues: CASSLTGRGNTIYF.

The chain links TRBV6-4 to TRBJ1-2; 7 bases fit TRBD1. The germline V gene encodes CDR1 MRHNA and CDR2 SNTAGT. The CDR3 runs to 13 residues. J was trimmed by 6 bases and V by 3 bases; bases with no gene match: 4. The CDR3 DNA reads as TGTGCCAGCAGTGAAGAGGGGGCCCATGGCTACACCTTC. Amino acids: CASSEEGAHGYTF.

J is TRBJ2-7 and V is TRBV5-1, with 9 positions matching TRBD1. The V gene end was trimmed by 3 bases and the J gene end by 0 bases; junction bases not matched to a gene: 10. The CDR3 loop spans 17 amino acids. CDR1 is SGHRS, CDR2 YFSETQ, per germline. CDR3 protein: CASSSDRGSTLSYEQYF. The CDR3 coding sequence is TGCGCCAGCAGCTCAGACAGGGGGTCTACTCTCTCCTACGAGCAGTACTTC.

This sequence joins TRBV5-4 and TRBJ2-1; D uncertain. The CDR3 length is 15 residues. CDR1 is SGHNT, CDR2 YYREEE, per germline (reference sequence). V was trimmed by 2 bases and J by 0 bases, leaving 9 bases between them. The CDR3 spells CASSFRAISYNEQFF. The CDR3 DNA reads as TGTGCCAGCAGCTTCCGCGCGATCTCCTACAATGAGCAGTTCTTC.

This chain joins TRBV7-9 and TRBJ2-2; a possible D gene is TRBD2 (6 bases). Trimming removed 7 bases at V and 6 bases at J, with 12 bases between. In germline, CDR1 is SEHNR, CDR2 FQNEAQ (reference sequence). This CDR3 comprises 13 residues. The CDR3 bases are TGTGCCAGCACGTCCCTAGCGTCCGGGGAGCTGTTTTTT. Translating it yields CASTSLASGELFF.

The chain has TRBV2 and TRBJ2-1, with D unresolved. Germline assignment: CDR1 SNHLY and CDR2 FYNNEI. Trimming removed 6 bases at V and 6 bases at J, with 12 bases between. The CDR3 has 13 amino acids. In DNA, the CDR3 is TGTGCCAGCAGACCTTCTAACGGCAATGAGCAGTTCTTC. As protein: CASRPSNGNEQFF. Together with reference TRBV2 and TRBJ2-1, the CDR3 gives the full variable domain: EPEVTQTPSHQVTQMGQEVILRCVPISNHLYFYWYRQILGQKVEFLVSFYNNEISEKSEIFDDQFSVERPDGSNFTLKIRSTKLEDSAMYFCASRPSNGNEQFFGPGTRLTVL.

The chain has TRBV6-2 or TRBV6-3 and TRBJ1-1; D not resolved. V was shortened by 1 base and J by 1 base, with 7 bases between the two germline ends. The CDR3 consists of 14 residues. CDR1 is MNHEY, CDR2 SVGEGT, per germline. DNA of the CDR3: TGTGCCAGCAGTTACTTCGGCAAGAACACTGAAGCTTTCTTT. Residues: CASSYFGKNTEAFF.